Each of the 12 T cell receptor beta chains below was sequenced from the same sample in a study of T-cell reconstitution after alpha-beta-depleted transplantation in children. As it was prepared, the TCRbeta library received unique molecular identifiers. From the PCR reads, TCRdb called clonotypes with MiXCR, one entry per CDR3 protein. The sample shows around 670,000 distinct CDR3 sequences, 10% to 15% of them seen only once. The sample here was PBMCs, taken before TCRalphabeta/CD19-depleted stem cell transplant. The source of these receptors is a girl between 2 and 10 years old with congenital amegakaryocytic thrombocytopenia, due to receive a stem cell transplant.

This clonotype has only a few counts. The chain links TRBV5-1 to TRBJ2-2; 7 bases align to TRBD2. The V and J ends lost 7 bases and 5 bases, in that order; junction bases with no gene match: 8. Germline lookup yields CDR1 SGHRS and CDR2 YFSETQ. The CDR3 contains 14 residues. CDR3 residues: CASQRDSWTGELFF. The CDR3, as DNA: TGCGCCAGCCAGCGGGACTCGTGGACCGGGGAGCTGTTTTTT.

This clonotype appeared many times. This chain connects TRBV10-3 to TRBJ2-2; D not resolved. V lost 8 bases, J lost 6 bases, and 7 bases lay in between. CDR3 length equals 11 residues. Germline CDR1 reads ENHRY; CDR2 reads SYGVKD. The CDR3: CAIGPPGELFF. The CDR3 DNA reads TGTGCCATCGGTCCGCCCGGGGAGCTGTTTTTT.

This clonotype showed up just a few times. The chain has TRBV7-8 and TRBJ2-2, with 14 bases that match TRBD2. Germline loops: CDR1 SGHVS, CDR2 FQNEAQ. This CDR3 is 19 amino acids long. With V trimmed by 5 bases and J by 1 base, 9 bases remained unmatched. CDR3 sequence reads: CASSPRTGLAGENTGELFF. CDR3 DNA: TGTGCCAGCAGCCCACGAACGGGACTAGCGGGAGAGAACACCGGGGAGCTGTTTTTT.

The chain employs TRBV5-1 and TRBJ1-6; D possibly corresponds to TRBD1 (5 bases). Trimming shortened V by 3 bases and J by 5 bases, and 12 bases separated the two germline ends. Germline values: CDR1 SGHRS, CDR2 YFSETQ. CDR3 length: 15 amino acids. In DNA, the CDR3 is TGCGCCAGCAGCTGGGGACGGCGAAATAATTCACCCCTCCACTTT. Translated, it gives CASSWGRRNNSPLHF.

This clonotype was counted a few times. The chain carries TRBV5-1 and TRBJ1-1; a weak D match, TRBD1 (6 bases). Germline-derived CDR1 and CDR2 are SGHRS and YFSETQ. This CDR3 contains 15 residues. V was cut by 3 bases and J by 3 bases, with 15 bases left in between. The CDR3 protein is CASSWYRESDTEAFF. The CDR3 DNA follows: TGCGCCAGCAGCTGGTACAGGGAATCGGACACTGAAGCTTTCTTT. Full variable domain (missing parts from reference TRBV5-1 and TRBJ1-1): KAGVTQTPRYLIKTRGQQVTLSCSPISGHRSVSWYQQTPGQGLQFLFEYFSETQRNKGNFPGRFSGRQFSNSRSEMNVSTLELGDSALYLCASSWYRESDTEAFFGQGTRLTVV.

The chain carries TRBV20-1 and TRBJ1-1, with D possibly TRBD1 on 5 matching bases. Germline loops: CDR1 DFQATT, CDR2 SNEGSKA (reference sequence). There are 16 residues in the CDR3. V lost 5 bases to trimming and J lost 4 bases, with 23 bases between them. The CDR3 nucleotides read TGCAGTGCTCCGAGGGGTCTCCCGACCATGGGCACTGAAGCTTTCTTT. This sequence encodes CSAPRGLPTMGTEAFF.

The rearrangement links TRBV7-9 to TRBJ1-5; no reliable D call. Deletions cut 7 bases from V and 3 bases from J, with 16 bases between. The CDR3 totals 15 residues. Germline CDR1 reads SEHNR; CDR2 reads FQNEAQ (reference sequence). The CDR3 is CASNPVGQVNQPQHF. As DNA, the CDR3 is TGTGCCAGCAACCCGGTCGGGCAGGTCAATCAGCCCCAGCATTTT.

This rearrangement joins TRBV6-1 to TRBJ2-5; 8 bases agree with TRBD2. CDR3 length: 13 residues. The germline gives CDR1 MNHNS, CDR2 SASEGT. V lost 6 bases and J lost 5; bases outside the gene matches: 5. The CDR3 DNA reads as TGTGCCAGCAGCGGCGGGGGGTGGGAGACCCAGTACTTC. As protein: CASSGGGWETQYF.

V gene TRBV5-1 combines with J gene TRBJ2-1, with a tentative D call TRBD2 (7 bases). Trimming left V 4 bases short and J 6 bases short, with 20 bases between. The CDR3 runs 16 residues. Germline V gene data show CDR1 as SGHRS and CDR2 as YFSETQ. CDR3 loop: CASSPGVGGGLNEQFF. The CDR3 DNA reads TGCGCCAGCAGCCCCGGAGTGGGAGGGGGTCTCAATGAGCAGTTCTTC. Variable domain in full (rest from reference TRBV5-1 and TRBJ2-1): KAGVTQTPRYLIKTRGQQVTLSCSPISGHRSVSWYQQTPGQGLQFLFEYFSETQRNKGNFPGRFSGRQFSNSRSEMNVSTLELGDSALYLCASSPGVGGGLNEQFFGPGTRLTVL.

This clonotype was observed many times. The CDR3 DNA is TGCAGTGCTAGTTTGGCTAGCGGGAGTGTGGCAGATACGCAGTATTTT. Translated: CSASLASGSVADTQYF. The rearrangement joins TRBV20-1 to TRBJ2-3; 10 bases line up with TRBD2. With 3 bases clipped from V and 4 bases from J, the junction kept 10 bases outside the gene matches. This CDR3 region has 16 residues. Germline assignment: CDR1 DFQATT and CDR2 SNEGSKA (reference sequence).

The rearrangement links TRBV5-1 to TRBJ2-5, with D hard to call. V shed 4 bases and J shed 2 bases, with 15 bases lying between them. Germline loops: CDR1 SGHRS, CDR2 YFSETQ. This CDR3 region has 15 residues. The CDR3 reads CASSPPPGKQETQYF. CDR3 in DNA: TGCGCCAGCAGCCCTCCGCCTGGAAAACAAGAGACCCAGTACTTC.

The chain employs TRBV28 and TRBJ2-1, with D perhaps TRBD2 (6 bases). The CDR3 covers 16 residues. Looked up from germline, CDR1 is MDHEN and CDR2 is SYDVKM. Trimming removed 7 bases from V and 6 bases from J, with 22 bases in between. CDR3 region: CASIPFLALGSNEQFF. The CDR3, as DNA: TGTGCCAGCATACCCTTCCTAGCGCTTGGGAGCAATGAGCAGTTCTTC.